Below, one TCR beta chain is given with its context. This sample was included in a study of OX40 agonist ivuxolimab in advanced cancers. On the study more broadly: Those enrolled were less than 85% male, with a mean age of 60 years and ages from about 20 to 85.

Data came from immunoSEQ multiplex PCR; TCRdb stores just in-frame clones and leaves some out. The sample includes some 50,000 clones, about 90% seen only once; the top ten take around 15%. Losses at the gene ends were 8 bases for V and 0 bases for J; bases not matched to a gene: 6. Germline CDR1 is SEHNR and CDR2 is FQNEAQ (reference sequence). The CDR3 covers 15 residues. This sample comprised CD4+ or CD8+ T cells sorted from blood, obtained in a trial of the OX40 agonist ivuxolimab. The J gene is TRBJ2-1, the V gene TRBV7-9; 8 bases align to TRBD2. The receptor's source is an adult with an advanced solid tumor such as melanoma, head and neck, liver or kidney cancer. The CDR3 loop is CASLLSGSSYNEQFF. The DNA of the CDR3 is TGTGCCAGCTTGTTGAGCGGGAGCTCCTACAATGAGCAGTTCTTC.